The clone carrying this TCR beta chain was observed a few times. These data belong to a study of identifying expanded T cells in peripheral blood. Only in-frame clones appear in the TCRdb table, and some are missing; sequencing was by immunoSEQ multiplex PCR. Here the sample spans under 110,000 clones, approximately 88% being singletons. The CDR3 runs to 15 residues. Germline lookup yields CDR1 MNHEY and CDR2 SVGAGI. Trimming took 2 bases from V and 4 from J, leaving 14 bases between them. The chain joins TRBV6-5 to TRBJ1-2; possibly TRBD1 for D (5 bases). This receptor was taken from a person aged 18-70 years in good health. Sequencing used blood. The CDR3 nucleotides read TGTGCCAGCAGTTACGCGACAGCAGACCCCTATGGCTACACCTTC. Translating gives CASSYATADPYGYTF.